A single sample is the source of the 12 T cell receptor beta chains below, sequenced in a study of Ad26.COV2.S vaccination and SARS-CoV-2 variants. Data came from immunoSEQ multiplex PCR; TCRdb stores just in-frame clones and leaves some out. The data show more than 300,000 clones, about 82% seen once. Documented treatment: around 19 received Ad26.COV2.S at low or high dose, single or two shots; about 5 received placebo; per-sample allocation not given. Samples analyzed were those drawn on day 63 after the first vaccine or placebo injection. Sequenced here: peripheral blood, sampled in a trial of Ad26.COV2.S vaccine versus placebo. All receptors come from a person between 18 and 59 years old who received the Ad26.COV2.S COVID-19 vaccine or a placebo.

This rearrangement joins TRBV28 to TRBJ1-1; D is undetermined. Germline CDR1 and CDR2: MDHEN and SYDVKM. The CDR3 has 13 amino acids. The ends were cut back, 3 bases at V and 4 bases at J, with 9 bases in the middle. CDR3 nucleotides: TGTGCCAGCAGTTTCTGGGGAAGCACTGAAGCTTTCTTT. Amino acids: CASSFWGSTEAFF. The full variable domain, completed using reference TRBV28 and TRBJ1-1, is DVKVTQSSRYLVKRTGEKVFLECVQDMDHENMFWYRQDPGLGLRLIYFSYDVKMKEKGDIPEGYSVSREKKERFSLILESASTNQTSMYLCASSFWGSTEAFFGQGTRLTVV.

CDR3 protein: CASSQHREGIMAFF. CDR3 nucleotides: TGTGCCAGCAGCCAACACAGGGAGGGAATAATGGCTTTCTTT. The rearrangement joins TRBV3-1 (or the pseudogene TRBV3-2) to TRBJ1-1, with a weak D call TRBD1 (6 bases). Deletions cut 2 bases from V and 11 bases from J, with 18 bases between. Germline CDR1 is LGHDT and CDR2 is YNNKEL (reference sequence). The CDR3 is 14 residues long.

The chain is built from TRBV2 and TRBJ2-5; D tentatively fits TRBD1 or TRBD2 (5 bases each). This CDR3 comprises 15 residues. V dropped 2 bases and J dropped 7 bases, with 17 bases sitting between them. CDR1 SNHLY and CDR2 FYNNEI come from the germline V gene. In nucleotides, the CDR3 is TGTGCCAGCAGTGAAAGAGGGCAGGGCCGGGGGACCCAGTACTTC. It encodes CASSERGQGRGTQYF.

The CDR3 bases are TGCGCCAGCAGCTCACAGGGGTTGGGCTATGGCTACACCTTC. As protein: CASSSQGLGYGYTF. The rearrangement links TRBV5-1 to TRBJ1-2; 7 bases match TRBD1. Germline CDR1 SGHRS, CDR2 YFSETQ. This CDR3 spans 14 amino acids. Trimming at V came to 3 bases and at J to 4 bases, leaving 6 bases not matched to a gene.

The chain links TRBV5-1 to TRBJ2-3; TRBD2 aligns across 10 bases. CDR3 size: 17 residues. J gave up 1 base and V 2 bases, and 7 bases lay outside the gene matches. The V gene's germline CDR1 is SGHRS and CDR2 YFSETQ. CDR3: CASSLGGLASGTDTQYF. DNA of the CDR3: TGCGCCAGCAGCTTAGGGGGACTAGCGTCGGGCACAGATACGCAGTATTTT.

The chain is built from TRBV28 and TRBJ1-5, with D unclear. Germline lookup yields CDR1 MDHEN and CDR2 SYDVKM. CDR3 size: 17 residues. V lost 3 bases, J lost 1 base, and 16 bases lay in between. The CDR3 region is CASSLETGFGSNQPQHF. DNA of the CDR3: TGTGCCAGCAGTTTGGAGACCGGGTTTGGAAGCAATCAGCCCCAGCATTTT.

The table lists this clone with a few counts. CDR3 sequence: CASSWMRYGYTF. CDR3 nucleotide sequence: TGTGCCAGTAGTTGGATGCGCTATGGCTACACCTTC. This rearrangement joins TRBV19 to TRBJ1-2; D not certain. The germline V gene encodes CDR1 LNHDA and CDR2 SQIVND (reference sequence). V lost 5 bases to trimming and J lost 4 bases, with 8 bases between them. This CDR3 region has 12 residues.

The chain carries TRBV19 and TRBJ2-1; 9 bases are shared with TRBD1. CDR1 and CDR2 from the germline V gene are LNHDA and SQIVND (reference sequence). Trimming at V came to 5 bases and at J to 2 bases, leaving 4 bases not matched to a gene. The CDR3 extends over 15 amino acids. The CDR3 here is CASSPGTGPYNEQFF. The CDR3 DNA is TGTGCCAGTAGTCCCGGGACAGGGCCCTACAATGAGCAGTTCTTC.

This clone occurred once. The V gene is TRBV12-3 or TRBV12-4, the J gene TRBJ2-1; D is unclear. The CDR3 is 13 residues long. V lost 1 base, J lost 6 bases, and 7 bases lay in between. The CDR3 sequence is CASSLGLPNEQFF. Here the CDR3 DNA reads TGTGCCAGCAGTTTAGGCTTACCCAATGAGCAGTTCTTC.

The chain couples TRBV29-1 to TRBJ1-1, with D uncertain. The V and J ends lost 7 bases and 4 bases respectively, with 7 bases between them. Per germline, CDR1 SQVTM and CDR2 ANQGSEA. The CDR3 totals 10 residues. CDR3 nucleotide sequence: TGCAGCGCGGTGGGCACTGAAGCTTTCTTT. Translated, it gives CSAVGTEAFF. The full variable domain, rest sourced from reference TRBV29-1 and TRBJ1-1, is SAVISQKPSRDICQRGTSLTIQCQVDSQVTMMFWYRQQPGQSLTLIATANQGSEATYESGFVIDKFPISRPNLTFSTLTVSNMSPEDSSIYLCSAVGTEAFFGQGTRLTVV.

CDR3 DNA: TGTGCCAGCAGCGTAGAGGGGGTGGATGGCTACACCTTC. Its translation is CASSVEGVDGYTF. The V gene is TRBV9, the J gene TRBJ1-2; a possible D gene is TRBD1 (6 bases). The germline CDR1 and CDR2 sequences are SGDLS and YYNGEE. Trimming cost V 0 bases and J 6 bases, with 9 bases left between them. This CDR3 spans 13 amino acids.

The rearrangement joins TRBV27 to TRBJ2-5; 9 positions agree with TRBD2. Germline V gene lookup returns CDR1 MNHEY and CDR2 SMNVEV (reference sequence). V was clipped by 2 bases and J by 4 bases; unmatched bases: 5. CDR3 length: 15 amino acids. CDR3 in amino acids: CASSLSGGPGETQYF. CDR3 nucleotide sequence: TGTGCCAGCAGTTTAAGCGGGGGGCCGGGAGAGACCCAGTACTTC.